A selection of T cell receptor beta chains follows, all from one sample in a study of long-term antiretroviral therapy in people with HIV. TCRdb keeps only in-frame clones here, not all; method: immunoSEQ multiplex PCR. The repertoire holds around 16,000 clones, approximately 94% seen once, with 4.6% in the top ten. The sequenced sample was unsorted PBMCs, obtained roughly 6.8 years after starting antiretroviral therapy. The origin of the receptors is a woman aged 50 to 60 with HIV. Each CDR3 is given with its conserved first and last residue. Each record gives: V gene, J gene, D gene, CDR3 protein, CDR3 DNA. D genes are given only for firm matches.

TRBV11-2	TRBJ2-3	TRBD2	CASSLGLAGGGDTQYF	TGTGCCAGCAGCTTGGGACTAGCGGGAGGGGGAGATACGCAGTATTTT
TRBV18	TRBJ2-3	.	CASSPGGTQYF	TGTGCCAGCTCACCAGGGGGTACGCAGTATTTT
TRBV7-9	TRBJ2-1	TRBD2	CASSLAGGLNEQFF	TGTGCCAGCAGCCTAGCGGGAGGTTTAAATGAGCAGTTCTTC
TRBV28	TRBJ1-3	TRBD1	CASQTGSGNTIYF	TGTGCCAGCCAGACAGGGTCTGGAAACACCATATATTTT
TRBV4-1	TRBJ1-5	.	CASSQGFQAPSPQHF	TGCGCCAGCAGCCAAGGTTTTCAGGCCCCATCGCCCCAGCATTTT
TRBV7-6	TRBJ2-2	.	CASSTRSSRGELFF	TGTGCCAGCAGCACCCGAAGTTCCAGGGGGGAGCTGTTTTTT
TRBV15	TRBJ1-4	.	CATSRGWSGATNEKLFF	TGTGCCACCAGCAGAGGATGGAGCGGAGCAACTAATGAAAAACTGTTTTTT
TRBV18	TRBJ2-2	.	CASSPGNTGELFF	TGTGCCAGCTCACCAGGGAACACCGGGGAGCTGTTTTTT
TRBV13	TRBJ2-3	TRBD2	CASSLRGGGDTQYF	TGTGCCAGCAGCTTACGCGGGGGAGGGGATACGCAGTATTTT
TRBV7-9	TRBJ2-5	TRBD2	CASSHSRLADKETQYF	TGTGCCAGCAGCCACTCCAGACTAGCGGATAAAGAGACCCAGTACTTC
TRBV10-2	TRBJ2-7	.	CASSPGLLYEQYF	TGCGCCAGCAGTCCGGGTCTCCTCTACGAGCAGTACTTC
TRBV13	TRBJ2-1	TRBD1	CASSPGGTGIINEQFF	TGTGCCAGCAGCCCAGGGGGGACAGGGATAATCAATGAGCAGTTCTTC
TRBV29-1	TRBJ2-2	.	CSVRNTGELFF	TGCAGCGTTCGCAACACCGGGGAGCTGTTTTTT
TRBV6-5	TRBJ2-3	.	CASSFRADTQYF	TGTGCCAGCAGTTTCAGGGCAGATACGCAGTATTTT
TRBV7-9	TRBJ2-1	TRBD2	CASSGWTSGKESSYNEQFF	TGTGCCAGCAGCGGGTGGACTAGCGGGAAAGAGAGCTCCTACAATGAGCAGTTCTTC
TRBV2	TRBJ2-3	TRBD1	CASSGQGVDTQYF	TGTGCCAGCAGTGGACAGGGGGTGGATACGCAGTATTTT
TRBV27	TRBJ1-4	.	CASSLQGTNEKLFF	TGTGCCAGCAGTTTGCAGGGAACTAATGAAAAACTGTTTTTT
TRBV19	TRBJ2-7	.	CASSIQQGAYEQYF	TGTGCCAGTAGTATACAGCAGGGAGCCTACGAGCAGTACTTC
TRBV6-6	TRBJ1-1	TRBD1	CASTSTGPNTEAFF	TGTGCCAGCACGTCGACAGGGCCGAACACTGAAGCTTTCTTT
TRBV5-6	TRBJ1-5	.	CASSLARNQPQHF	TGTGCCAGCAGCTTGGCTCGCAATCAGCCCCAGCATTTT
TRBV6-5	TRBJ1-1	.	CASSAINGLNTEAFF	TGTGCCAGCAGTGCAATAAATGGACTGAACACTGAAGCTTTCTTT
TRBV5-1	TRBJ2-5	TRBD2	CASSLGSLAAQETQYF	TGCGCCAGCAGCTTGGGGTCCCTAGCGGCTCAAGAGACCCAGTACTTC